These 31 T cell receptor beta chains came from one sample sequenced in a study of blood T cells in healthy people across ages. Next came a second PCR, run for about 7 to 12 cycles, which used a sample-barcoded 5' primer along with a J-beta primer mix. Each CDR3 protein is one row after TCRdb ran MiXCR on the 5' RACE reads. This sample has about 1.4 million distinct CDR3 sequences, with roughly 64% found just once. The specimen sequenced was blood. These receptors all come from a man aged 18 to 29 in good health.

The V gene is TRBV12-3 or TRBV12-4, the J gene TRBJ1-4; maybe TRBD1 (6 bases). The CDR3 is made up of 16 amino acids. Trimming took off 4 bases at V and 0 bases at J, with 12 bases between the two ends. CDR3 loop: CASSSRDISTNEKLFF. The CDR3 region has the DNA TGTGCCAGCAGTTCCCGGGACATATCAACTAATGAAAAACTGTTTTTT.

This chain's CDR3 is CATSRGPEGRQETQYF. As DNA, the CDR3 is TGTGCCACCAGCAGAGGCCCGGAAGGGAGACAAGAGACCCAGTACTTC. J is TRBJ2-5 and V is TRBV15; perhaps TRBD2 as D (5 bases). Germline CDR1 reads LNHNV; CDR2 reads YYDKDF (reference sequence). The CDR3 consists of 16 residues. Trimming cost V 1 base and J 2 bases, with 14 bases left between them.

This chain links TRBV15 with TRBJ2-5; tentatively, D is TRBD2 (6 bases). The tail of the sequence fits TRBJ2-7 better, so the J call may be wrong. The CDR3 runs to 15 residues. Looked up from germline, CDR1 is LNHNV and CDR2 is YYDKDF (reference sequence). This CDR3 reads CATSSLPGVQNEQYF. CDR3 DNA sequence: TGTGCCACCAGCAGCCTTCCGGGAGTCCAAAACGAGCAGTACTTC.

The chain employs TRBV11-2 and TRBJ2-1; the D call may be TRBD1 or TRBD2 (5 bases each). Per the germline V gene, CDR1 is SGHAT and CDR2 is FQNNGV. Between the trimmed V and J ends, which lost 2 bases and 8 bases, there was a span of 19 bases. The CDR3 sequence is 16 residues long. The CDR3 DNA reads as TGTGCCAGCAGCTTATCAGGTCTCACCCGGGGCGATGAGCAGTTCTTC. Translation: CASSLSGLTRGDEQFF. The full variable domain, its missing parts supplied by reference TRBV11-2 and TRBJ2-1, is EAGVAQSPRYKIIEKRQSVAFWCNPISGHATLYWYQQILGQGPKLLIQFQNNGVVDDSQLPKDRFSAERLKGVDSTLKIQPAKLEDSAVYLCASSLSGLTRGDEQFFGPGTRLTVL.

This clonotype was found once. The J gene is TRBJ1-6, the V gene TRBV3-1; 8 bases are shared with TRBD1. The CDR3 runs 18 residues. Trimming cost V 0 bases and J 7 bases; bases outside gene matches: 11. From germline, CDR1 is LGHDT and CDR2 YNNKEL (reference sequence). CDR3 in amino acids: CASSQENWGRGLNSPLHF. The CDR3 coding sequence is TGTGCCAGCAGCCAAGAGAATTGGGGCAGGGGGCTGAATTCACCCCTCCACTTT.

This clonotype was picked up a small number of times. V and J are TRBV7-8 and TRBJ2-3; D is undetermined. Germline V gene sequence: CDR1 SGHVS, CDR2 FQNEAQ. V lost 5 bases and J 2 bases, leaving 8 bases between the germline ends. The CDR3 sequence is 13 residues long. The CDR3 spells CASSPDFTDTQYF. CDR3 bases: TGTGCCAGCAGCCCCGACTTCACAGATACGCAGTATTTT. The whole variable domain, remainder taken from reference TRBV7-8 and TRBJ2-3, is GAGVSQSPRYKVAKRGQDVALRCDPISGHVSLFWYQQALGQGPEFLTYFQNEAQLDKSGLPSDRFFAERPEGSVSTLKIQRTQQEDSAVYLCASSPDFTDTQYFGPGTRLTVL.

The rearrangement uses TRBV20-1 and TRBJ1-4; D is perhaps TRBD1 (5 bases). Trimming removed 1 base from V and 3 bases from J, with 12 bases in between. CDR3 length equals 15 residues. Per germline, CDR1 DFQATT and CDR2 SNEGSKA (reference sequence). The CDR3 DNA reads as TGCAGTGCTAGAGCGGTCGGGGGGGCTAATGAAAAACTGTTTTTT. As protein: CSARAVGGANEKLFF.

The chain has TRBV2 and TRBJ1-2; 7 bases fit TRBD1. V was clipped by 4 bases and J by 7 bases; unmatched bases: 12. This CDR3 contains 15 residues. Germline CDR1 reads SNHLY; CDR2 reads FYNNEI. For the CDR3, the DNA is TGTGCCAGCAGTGCGACAGGGTTCGGTGTTGGTGGCTACACCTTC. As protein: CASSATGFGVGGYTF.

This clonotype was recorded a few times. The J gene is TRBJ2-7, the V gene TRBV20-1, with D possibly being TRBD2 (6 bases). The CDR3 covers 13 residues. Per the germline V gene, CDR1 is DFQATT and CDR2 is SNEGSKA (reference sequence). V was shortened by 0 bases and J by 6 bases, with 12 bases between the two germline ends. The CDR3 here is CSARDLGGGEQYF. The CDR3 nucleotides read TGCAGTGCTAGAGATTTGGGGGGTGGCGAGCAGTACTTC.

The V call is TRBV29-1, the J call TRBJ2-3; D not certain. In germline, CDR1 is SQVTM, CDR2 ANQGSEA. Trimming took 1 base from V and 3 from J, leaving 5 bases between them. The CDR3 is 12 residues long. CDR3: CSVEGLTDTQYF. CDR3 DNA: TGCAGCGTTGAAGGATTGACAGATACGCAGTATTTT.

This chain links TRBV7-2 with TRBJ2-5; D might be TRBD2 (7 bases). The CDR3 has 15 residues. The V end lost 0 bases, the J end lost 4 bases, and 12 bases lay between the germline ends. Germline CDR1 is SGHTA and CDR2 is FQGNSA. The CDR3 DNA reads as TGTGCCAGCAGCTTAGCGGGGGGGCTCACAGAGACCCAGTACTTC. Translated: CASSLAGGLTETQYF.

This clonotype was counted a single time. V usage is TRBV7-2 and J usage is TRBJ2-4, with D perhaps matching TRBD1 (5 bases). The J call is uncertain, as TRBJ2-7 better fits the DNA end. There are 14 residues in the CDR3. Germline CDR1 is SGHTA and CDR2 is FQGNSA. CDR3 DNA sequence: TGTGCCAGCAGCCCCCAGGGTGGTTTCTACGAGCAGTACTTC. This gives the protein CASSPQGGFYEQYF.

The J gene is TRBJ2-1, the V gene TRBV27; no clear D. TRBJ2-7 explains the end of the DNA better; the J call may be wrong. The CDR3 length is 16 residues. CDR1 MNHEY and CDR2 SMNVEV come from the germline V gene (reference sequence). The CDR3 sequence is CASSWGSSNSYNEQYF. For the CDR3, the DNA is TGTGCCAGCAGTTGGGGTAGCTCCAACTCCTACAATGAGCAGTACTTC.

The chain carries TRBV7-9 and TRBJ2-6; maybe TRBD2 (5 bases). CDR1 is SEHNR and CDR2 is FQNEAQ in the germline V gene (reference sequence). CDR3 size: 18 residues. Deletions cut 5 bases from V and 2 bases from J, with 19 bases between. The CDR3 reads CASSPPSVTNPGANVLTF. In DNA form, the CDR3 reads TGTGCCAGCAGCCCACCGTCAGTGACTAACCCTGGGGCCAACGTCCTGACTTTC. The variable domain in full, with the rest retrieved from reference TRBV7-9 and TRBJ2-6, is DTGVSQNPRHKITKRGQNVTFRCDPISEHNRLYWYRQTLGQGPEFLTYFQNEAQLEKSRLLSDRFSAERPKGSFSTLEIQRTEQGDSAMYLCASSPPSVTNPGANVLTFGAGSRLTVL.

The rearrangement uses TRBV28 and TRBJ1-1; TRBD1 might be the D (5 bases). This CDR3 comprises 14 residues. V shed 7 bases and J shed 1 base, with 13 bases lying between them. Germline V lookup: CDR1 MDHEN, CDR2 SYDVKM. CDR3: CASKVPGQNTEAFF. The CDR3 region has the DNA TGTGCCAGCAAAGTCCCAGGGCAGAACACTGAAGCTTTCTTT.

CDR3 sequence: CASSELAGFEQYF. CDR3 bases: TGTGCCAGCAGTGAACTAGCGGGATTCGAGCAGTACTTC. The chain recombines TRBV25-1 with TRBJ2-4, with TRBD2 identical over 9 bases. The J call may be in error: the DNA end matches TRBJ2-7 better. The CDR3 consists of 13 residues. CDR1 and CDR2 from the germline V gene are MGHDK and SYGVNS.

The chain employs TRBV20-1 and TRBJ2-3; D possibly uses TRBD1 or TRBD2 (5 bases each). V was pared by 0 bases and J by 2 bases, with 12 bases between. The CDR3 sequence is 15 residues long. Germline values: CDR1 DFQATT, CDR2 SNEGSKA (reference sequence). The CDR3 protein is CSARDRGASTDTQYF. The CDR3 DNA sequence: TGCAGTGCTAGAGACCGGGGCGCCTCCACAGATACGCAGTATTTT.

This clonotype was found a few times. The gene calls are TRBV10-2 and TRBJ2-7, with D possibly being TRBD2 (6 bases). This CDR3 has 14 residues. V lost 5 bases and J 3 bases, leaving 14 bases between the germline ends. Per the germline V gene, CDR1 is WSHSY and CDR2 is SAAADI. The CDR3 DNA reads TGCGCCAGCAGTTCAAGCGGGTCGCTCTACGAGCAGTACTTC. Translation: CASSSSGSLYEQYF.

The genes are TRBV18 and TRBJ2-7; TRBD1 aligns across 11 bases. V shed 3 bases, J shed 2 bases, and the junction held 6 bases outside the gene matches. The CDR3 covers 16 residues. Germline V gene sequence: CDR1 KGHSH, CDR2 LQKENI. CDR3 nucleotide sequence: TGTGCCAGCTCACCTCCCGGACAGGGGGCTCCCTACGAGCAGTACTTC. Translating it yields CASSPPGQGAPYEQYF.

The CDR3 DNA reads TGTGCCAGCACCCCGGGACTAGCGGTCTTCAATGAGCAGTTCTTC. Translated: CASTPGLAVFNEQFF. The J gene is TRBJ2-1, the V gene TRBV9, with 11 bases fitting TRBD2. This CDR3 contains 15 residues. Per the germline V gene, CDR1 is SGDLS and CDR2 is YYNGEE. The J segment lost 6 bases and the V segment lost 6 bases, leaving 8 bases of the junction unmatched. Looking up the rest from reference TRBV9 and TRBJ2-1 gives the full variable domain: DSGVTQTPKHLITATGQRVTLRCSPRSGDLSVYWYQQSLDQGLQFLIQYYNGEERAKGNILERFSAQQFPDLHSELNLSSLELGDSALYFCASTPGLAVFNEQFFGPGTRLTVL.

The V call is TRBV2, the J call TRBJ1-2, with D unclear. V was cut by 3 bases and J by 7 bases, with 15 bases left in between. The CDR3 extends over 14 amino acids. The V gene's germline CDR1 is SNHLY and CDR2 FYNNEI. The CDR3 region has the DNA TGTGCCAGCAGTGATCCAGCCACGGCGGGTGGCTACACCTTC. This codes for CASSDPATAGGYTF. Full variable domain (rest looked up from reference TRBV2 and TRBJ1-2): EPEVTQTPSHQVTQMGQEVILRCVPISNHLYFYWYRQILGQKVEFLVSFYNNEISEKSEIFDDQFSVERPDGSNFTLKIRSTKLEDSAMYFCASSDPATAGGYTFGSGTRLTVV.

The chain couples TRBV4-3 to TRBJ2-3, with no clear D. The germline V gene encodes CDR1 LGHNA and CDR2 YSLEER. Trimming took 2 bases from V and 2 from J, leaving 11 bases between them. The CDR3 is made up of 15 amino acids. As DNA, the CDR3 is TGCGCCAGCAGCCAATTCAATAGGGACACAGATACGCAGTATTTT. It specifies CASSQFNRDTDTQYF.

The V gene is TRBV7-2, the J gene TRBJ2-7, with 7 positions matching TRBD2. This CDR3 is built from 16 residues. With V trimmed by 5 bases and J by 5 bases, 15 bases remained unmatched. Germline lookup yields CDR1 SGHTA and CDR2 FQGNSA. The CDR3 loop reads CASSQSRAGAIHEQYF. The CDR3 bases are TGTGCCAGCAGCCAAAGCCGGGCGGGAGCTATCCACGAGCAGTACTTC.

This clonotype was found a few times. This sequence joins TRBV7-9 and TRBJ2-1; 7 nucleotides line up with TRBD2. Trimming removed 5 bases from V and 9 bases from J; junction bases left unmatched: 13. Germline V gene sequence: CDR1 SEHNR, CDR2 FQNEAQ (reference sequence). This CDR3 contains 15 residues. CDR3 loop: CASSTSGTPKTEQFF. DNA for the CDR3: TGTGCCAGCAGCACCAGCGGGACTCCGAAGACTGAGCAGTTCTTC.

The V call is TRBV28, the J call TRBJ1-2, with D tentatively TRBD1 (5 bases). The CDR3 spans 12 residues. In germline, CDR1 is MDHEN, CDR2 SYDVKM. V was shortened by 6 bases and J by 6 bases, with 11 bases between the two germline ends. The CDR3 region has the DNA TGTGCCAGCAGAAAGGCGGGGGATGGCTACACCTTC. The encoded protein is CASRKAGDGYTF.

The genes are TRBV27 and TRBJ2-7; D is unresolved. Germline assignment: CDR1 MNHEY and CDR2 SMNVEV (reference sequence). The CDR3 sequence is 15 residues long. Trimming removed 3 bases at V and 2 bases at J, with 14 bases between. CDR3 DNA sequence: TGTGCCAGCAGTTTGGCGCCCACGGTCACCTACGAGCAGTACTTC. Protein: CASSLAPTVTYEQYF.

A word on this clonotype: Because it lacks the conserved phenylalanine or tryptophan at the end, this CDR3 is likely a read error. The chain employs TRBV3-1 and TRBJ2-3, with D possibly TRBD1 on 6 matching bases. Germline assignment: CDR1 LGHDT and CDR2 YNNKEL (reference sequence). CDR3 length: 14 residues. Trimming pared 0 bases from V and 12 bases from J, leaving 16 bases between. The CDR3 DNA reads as TGTGCCAGCAGCCAAGAAGCAGGGGCTAGTCATCAGTATGTT. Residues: CASSQEAGASHQYV.

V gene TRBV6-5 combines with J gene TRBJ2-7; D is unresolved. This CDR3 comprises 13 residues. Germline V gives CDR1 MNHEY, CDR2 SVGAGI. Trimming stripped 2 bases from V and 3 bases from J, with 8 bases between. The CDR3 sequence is CASSYGWYYEQYF. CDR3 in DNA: TGTGCCAGCAGTTACGGGTGGTACTACGAGCAGTACTTC.

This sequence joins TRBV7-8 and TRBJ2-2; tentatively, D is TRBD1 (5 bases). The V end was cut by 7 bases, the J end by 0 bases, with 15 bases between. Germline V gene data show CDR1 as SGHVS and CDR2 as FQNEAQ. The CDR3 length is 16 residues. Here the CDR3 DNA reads TGTGCCAGCATCCCGGACCAGGGCGCGAACACCGGGGAGCTGTTTTTT. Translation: CASIPDQGANTGELFF.

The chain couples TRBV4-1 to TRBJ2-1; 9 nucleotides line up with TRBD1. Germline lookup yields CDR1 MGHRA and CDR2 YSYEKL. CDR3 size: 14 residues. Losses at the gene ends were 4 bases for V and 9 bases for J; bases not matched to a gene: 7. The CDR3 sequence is CASSLKGQGTEQFF. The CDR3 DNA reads TGCGCCAGCAGCCTAAAGGGACAGGGCACTGAGCAGTTCTTC.

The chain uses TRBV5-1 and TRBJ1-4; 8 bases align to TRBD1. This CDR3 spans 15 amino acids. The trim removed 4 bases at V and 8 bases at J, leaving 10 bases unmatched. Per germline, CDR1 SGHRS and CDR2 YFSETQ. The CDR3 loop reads CASSRDRGGEEKLFF. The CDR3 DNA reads TGCGCCAGCAGCAGAGACAGGGGAGGAGAGGAAAAACTGTTTTTT.